Listed here are 9 T cell receptor beta chains from one sample, sequenced in a study of T cells in women clearing cervical HPV infection. Produced via immunoSEQ multiplex PCR; TCRdb's table is partial and in-frame only. Listed are 42,000 or so clones; around 5% falls within the top ten. The sequenced sample was blood buffy coat. All receptors come from a woman between 18 and 75 years old with a cervical HPV16 infection that either progressed to CIN3+ or cleared (not recorded which).

Remarks on this clone: The read ends 3 residues before the CDR3 terminus; that terminus is restored from the germline J gene. This chain links TRBV13 with TRBJ2-3, with D possibly TRBD1 on 6 matching bases. V was cut by 4 bases and J by 7 bases, with 12 bases left in between. Germline CDR1 reads PRHDT; CDR2 reads FYEKMQ (reference sequence). The CDR3 consists of 13 residues. CDR3 bases read: TGTGCCAGCAGCTCCCAAGGGGGAAATACG. It encodes CASSSQGGNT. The complete CDR3 sequence is CASSSQGGNTQYF.

In the case of this clone: The read terminates 3 residues ahead of where the CDR3 ends, so the germline J gene completes it. The genes are TRBV2 and TRBJ1-6, with no clear D. This CDR3 is 18 amino acids long. The germline V gene encodes CDR1 SNHLY and CDR2 FYNNEI. The ends were cut back, 3 bases at V and 0 bases at J, with 15 bases in the middle. CDR3 sequence reads: CASSDMSAGSSYNSPLHF. CDR3 DNA (partial): TGTGCCAGCAGTGATATGTCGGCAGGAAGCTCCTATAATTCACCC.

Details on this clone: The read falls 3 residues short of the CDR3 end, and the missing part is taken from the germline J gene. This chain links TRBV6-1 with TRBJ2-5; a weak D match, TRBD2 (6 bases). Trimming took 3 bases from V and 2 from J, leaving 10 bases between them. Germline CDR1 MNHNS, CDR2 SASEGT. There are 14 residues in the CDR3. CDR3 region: CASSDGTQQETQYF. Partial CDR3 DNA: TGTGCCAGCAGTGATGGGACTCAACAAGAGACC.

With respect to this clone: The read terminates 3 residues before the CDR3 end, so the remaining end is supplied by the germline J gene. The chain couples TRBV5-1 to TRBJ1-2; the match to TRBD1 covers 8 bases. The junction had 8 bases not matched to a gene; V was cut back by 0 bases and J by 7 bases. Germline V gene sequence: CDR1 SGHRS, CDR2 YFSETQ. There are 15 residues in the CDR3. CDR3 sequence: CASSLEGQARGGYTF. CDR3 bases read: TGCGCCAGCAGCTTGGAGGGACAGGCCAGAGGTGGC.

About this clone itself: The read gets to within 3 residues of the CDR3 end, and the germline J gene fills in the rest. The genes are TRBV20-1 and TRBJ1-4; D not certain. Trimming removed 6 bases from V and 6 bases from J, with 11 bases in between. The V gene's germline CDR1 is DFQATT and CDR2 SNEGSKA (reference sequence). There are 12 residues in the CDR3. Incomplete CDR3 DNA: TGCAGTGCAGAAGGGCCGGATGAAAAA. Its protein is CSAEGPDEK. The CDR3, in full, reads CSAEGPDEKLFF.

Of note for this clone: Coverage ceases 3 residues before the CDR3 finishes, and the germline J gene fills in the end. The V and J genes are TRBV6-2 or TRBV6-3 and TRBJ2-5; tentatively, D is TRBD1 (6 bases). The germline V gene encodes CDR1 MNHEY and CDR2 SVGEGT. This CDR3 has 12 residues. With 5 bases removed from V and 2 bases from J, the gap between germline ends came to 6 bases. CDR3: CASSGQQETQYF. CDR3 DNA, as far as it was read: TGTGCCAGCAGTGGACAGCAAGAGACC.

Comment on this clone: The read halts 3 residues ahead of the CDR3 end, with the missing end drawn from the germline J gene. The chain is built from TRBV12-3 or TRBV12-4 and TRBJ1-2, with D maybe TRBD1 (6 bases). This CDR3 has 13 amino acids. Trimming left V 6 bases short and J 5 bases short, with 13 bases between. This chain's CDR3 is CASRADRPYGYTF. CDR3 DNA (partial): TGTGCCAGCAGAGCCGACAGGCCGTATGGC.

Comments on this clone: The read ends 3 residues before the CDR3 terminus; that terminus is restored from the germline J gene. The chain uses TRBV19 and TRBJ2-2, with 7 bases matching TRBD1. V shed 5 bases, J shed 4 bases, and the junction held 7 bases outside the gene matches. The germline gives CDR1 LNHDA, CDR2 SQIVND (reference sequence). The CDR3 contains 15 residues. Here the CDR3 reads CASSYGTDRTGELFF. The covered CDR3 bases are TGTGCCAGTAGTTACGGGACAGATCGCACCGGGGAG.

CDR3 DNA (partial): TGCGCCAGCAGCATACAGGGGAATGAG. Protein sequence: CASSIQGNE. The complete CDR3 reads CASSIQGNEQFF. The rearrangement uses TRBV5-1 and TRBJ2-1, with 7 bases identical to TRBD1. The read stops 3 residues short of the end of the CDR3; the missing end is completed from the germline J gene. CDR3 size: 12 residues. V shed 4 bases, J shed 7 bases, and the junction held 2 bases outside the gene matches. Germline CDR1 and CDR2: SGHRS and YFSETQ.